Below are 7 T cell receptor beta chains sequenced from a single sample in a study of shared clonotypes between healthy human individuals. Some clones are missing from TCRdb's copy, which holds only in-frame ones; the method was immunoSEQ multiplex PCR. Seen here are approximately 1.9 million clones, over 85% observed once, and the top ten hold about 1.6%. CD8 cells regarded as naive lacked CD45RO, were positively chosen for CCR7, and omitted terminally differentiated effector memory CD45RA+ cells. What was sequenced was naive CD8+ T cells from PBMCs. These receptors all stem from a man aged 18 to 29 in good health. Some clones in this sample may be carry-over from other donors' samples.

This chain connects TRBV7-9 to TRBJ2-7, with D perhaps matching TRBD1 (6 bases). This CDR3 spans 14 amino acids. The V end lost 5 bases, the J end lost 1 base, and 12 bases lay between the germline ends. Germline loops: CDR1 SEHNR, CDR2 FQNEAQ (reference sequence). The CDR3 protein is CASSQDRLSYEQYF. The CDR3 DNA is TGTGCCAGCAGCCAAGACAGGTTATCCTACGAGCAGTACTTC.

The gene calls are TRBV19 and TRBJ2-7; tentatively, D is TRBD2 (7 bases). The V gene lost 10 bases and the J gene lost 2 bases, with 27 bases spanning the gap. Germline CDR1 and CDR2: LNHDA and SQIVND (reference sequence). CDR3 length: 17 residues. The CDR3: CATIRGASRDNTYEQYF. The CDR3 region has the DNA TGTGCCACTATCCGGGGGGCTTCCCGAGACAATACCTACGAGCAGTACTTC.

J is TRBJ1-1 and V is TRBV27, with unresolved D. The CDR3 length is 12 residues. Deletions cut 4 bases from V and 4 bases from J, with 7 bases between. Germline V gene lookup returns CDR1 MNHEY and CDR2 SMNVEV (reference sequence). The CDR3 nucleotides are TGTGCCAGCAGTTCTGTCAGCACTGAAGCTTTCTTT. Residues: CASSSVSTEAFF.

This clone was recorded only once. The chain recombines TRBV6-1 with TRBJ1-5; D is unclear. CDR1 is MNHNS, CDR2 SASEGT, per germline. Trimming left V 8 bases short and J 3 bases short, with 11 bases between. The CDR3 length is 13 residues. As DNA, the CDR3 is TGTGCCAGCCAGGATTTCCCCAATCAGCCCCAGCATTTT. This sequence encodes CASQDFPNQPQHF.

About this clone: The sample contains more than one DNA sequence encoding this CDR3. The rearrangement joins TRBV7-8 to TRBJ1-1; D remains ambiguous. Deletions cut 3 bases from V and 0 bases from J, with 5 bases between. Germline V gives CDR1 SGHVS, CDR2 FQNEAQ. The CDR3 runs 13 residues. CDR3 loop: CASSFRMNTEAFF. The CDR3 region has the DNA TGTGCCAGCAGCTTTAGAATGAACACTGAAGCTTTCTTT.

This clone was observed a few times. This chain links TRBV19 with TRBJ1-1; D is uncertain. V shed 7 bases and J shed 8 bases, with 17 bases lying between them. The CDR3 has 13 residues. Per the germline V gene, CDR1 is LNHDA and CDR2 is SQIVND (reference sequence). The CDR3 DNA follows: TGTGCCAGTATAGGGAGGTCGGCGGACGAAGCTTTCTTT. This codes for CASIGRSADEAFF. Supplemented by reference TRBV19 and TRBJ1-1, the full variable domain reads DGGITQSPKYLFRKEGQNVTLSCEQNLNHDAMYWYRQDPGQGLRLIYYSQIVNDFQKGDIAEGYSVSREKKESFPLTVTSAQKNPTAFYLCASIGRSADEAFFGQGTRLTVV.

The chain recombines TRBV29-1 with TRBJ2-3; D gene uncertain. Germline V gene lookup returns CDR1 SQVTM and CDR2 ANQGSEA. Deletions cut 8 bases from V and 2 bases from J, with 20 bases between. The CDR3 spans 15 residues. In nucleotides, the CDR3 is TGCAGCTGCGTTCAGCGCCTCGATACCACAGATACGCAGTATTTT. Its protein product is CSCVQRLDTTDTQYF.